This is a list of T cell receptor beta chains from one sample in a study of identical twins. TCRdb passed the 5' RACE reads through MiXCR, listing each CDR3 protein once. Of around 240,000 distinct CDR3 sequences in the sample, 10% to 13% are singletons; the top ten hold roughly 10%. Sequenced input: memory T cells sorted from blood. These receptor sequences come from a man over 45 in good health. Each CDR3 is given with its conserved first and last residue. The D gene is left open where the match is weak. Size is stated for part of the rows, as once, few or many counts, or as a class when the clone is expanded.

>TRBJ2-7|TRBV27|TRBD2|few
CATIKAPETSGEFSYEQYF
>TRBJ2-1|TRBV20-1|.|few
CSAWGGINEQFF
>TRBJ2-7|TRBV20-1|.|.
CSARGIGRNSYEQYF
>TRBJ1-2|TRBV5-1|.|few
CASSFGFFNPGRTNYGYTF
>TRBJ2-4|TRBV20-1|.|.
CSASRTLPNIQYF
>TRBJ1-3|TRBV2|.|many
CASRDGRGSGNTIYF
>TRBJ2-7|TRBV7-8|.|.
CASSPTQTVPYEQYF
>TRBJ1-2|TRBV11-2|.|.
CASRSYRASGYTF
>TRBJ2-7|TRBV10-3|.|few
CAISDLSSGAYEQYF
>TRBJ1-3|TRBV28|.|few
CASTVLTGLSGNTIYF
>TRBJ2-1|TRBV7-2|TRBD2|few
CASSLFGGGAHEQFF
>TRBJ2-7|TRBV20-1|TRBD2|.
CSANSAGTSGSDEQYF
>TRBJ1-5|TRBV7-2|.|.
CASSFGGASIQPQHF
>TRBJ2-4|TRBV6-4|.|.
CASSQSRGSDIQYF
>TRBJ2-1|TRBV6-5|.|many
CASDRQQNEQFF
>TRBJ2-7|TRBV6-2/TRBV6-3|TRBD2|.
CASRLTSGSHEQYF
>TRBJ2-7|TRBV20-1|TRBD1|many
CSARRTGAYEQYF
>TRBJ1-5|TRBV6-2/TRBV6-3|TRBD1|few
CASSSDRAIRNQPQHF
>TRBJ2-5|TRBV5-1|TRBD1|many
CASSSYYGTGVSETQYF
>TRBJ2-6|TRBV5-1|.|few
CASSGSVISGANVLTF
>TRBJ2-7|TRBV5-4|.|many
CASSLGVGGYYEQYF
>TRBJ1-2|TRBV7-2|.|.
CASSLGHGDYGYTF
>TRBJ2-3|TRBV28|.|many
CASSLLSSDTQYF
>TRBJ1-6|TRBV20-1|.|few
CSANRVSGSPLHF
>TRBJ2-1|TRBV24-1|.|few
CATSDLQGRRGHNEQFF
>TRBJ2-1|TRBV29-1|.|many
CSGDSSYNEQFF
>TRBJ2-7|TRBV3-1|.|once
CASSQEILGRRSYEQYF
>TRBJ2-7|TRBV6-1|.|many
CASSARGYYEQYF
>TRBJ1-4|TRBV29-1|TRBD1|few
CSVFGQGDNEKLFF
>TRBJ1-1|TRBV5-6|TRBD1|few
CASRLQGTVNTEAFF
>TRBJ1-6|TRBV7-9|.|.
CASSLTNSPLHF
>TRBJ2-7|TRBV29-1|.|many
CSVVIGRGSNLYEQYF
>TRBJ1-6|TRBV20-1|TRBD1|.
CSANLPGGYNSPLHF
>TRBJ2-3|TRBV7-2|.|.
CASSLDRASGTDTQYF
>TRBJ1-2|TRBV9|TRBD1|many
CASSAATGGTNYGYTF
>TRBJ2-7|TRBV5-4|TRBD2|many
CASSLSSGGGRQYF
>TRBJ1-3|TRBV4-2|.|many
CASSQAETGYGNTIYF
>TRBJ1-1|TRBV5-1|.|.
CASSFQAVNTEAFF
>TRBJ1-5|TRBV4-2|TRBD1|few
CASSQGDSPNQPQHF
>TRBJ2-6|TRBV7-2|.|many
CASSPAHSGANVLTF
>TRBJ1-4|TRBV20-1|.|many
CSARTATYNEKLFF
>TRBJ2-3|TRBV20-1|.|many
CSASVEASTDTQYF
>TRBJ2-7|TRBV27|.|.
CASSLSRAFGYEQYF
>TRBJ1-3|TRBV20-1|.|few
CSAPRPTPGNTIYF
>TRBJ2-1|TRBV19|.|few
CASSRGAPLSEYNEQFF
>TRBJ2-7|TRBV7-2|.|many
CASSFRSISEQYF
>TRBJ2-7|TRBV7-9|.|few
CASSLDLREQYF
>TRBJ2-7|TRBV5-1|TRBD1|.
CASSVGQASSYEQYF
>TRBJ2-3|TRBV30|TRBD1|.
CAWSLGDRGFDTQYF
>TRBJ1-4|TRBV4-1|TRBD1|few
CASSQWSQGDKLFF